This T cell receptor beta chain was recorded in a study of blood T cell repertoires in COVID-19. Background on the study: Donors in the United States, Italy and Spain gave samples during acute or convalescent COVID-19. PBMCs, B-cell-depleted T cells, or T cells provided the cDNA or gDNA that made up the material.

In the original analysis: Scientists estimated how many nucleated cells there were by amplifying reference gene primers. Profiled with immunoSEQ multiplex PCR; TCRdb holds only in-frame clones, not every one. The V and J calls and clone size were taken over from that table, and D and trimming were inferred from the DNA. The table lists fewer than 250,000 clones, 80% to 90% of them singletons. The source is a woman aged 70-85 years with acute or convalescent COVID-19. Sequences were obtained from peripheral blood.

The CDR3 DNA reads TGCAGCCGAACCAGGGAGACCCAGTACTTC. Its protein product is CSRTRETQYF. The chain is built from TRBV20-1 and TRBJ2-5; D ambiguous. This CDR3 has 10 residues. Germline V CDR1 and CDR2: DFQATT, SNEGSKA (reference sequence).